This T cell receptor beta chain was documented in a study of control samples from healthy donors and cancer patients. Profiling relied on immunoSEQ multiplex PCR, and the TCRdb table lists in-frame clones only, not all of them. The sample yields some 410,000 clones, more than 80% seen once. The CDR3 extends over 14 amino acids. Looked up from germline, CDR1 is MNHEY and CDR2 is SVGAGI. The germline V and J ends were trimmed by 4 bases and 4 bases, with 14 bases remaining between them. Sequenced: PBMCs. The rearrangement links TRBV6-5 to TRBJ2-7; either TRBD1 or TRBD2 may fit D (6 bases each). The TCR was taken from a man aged 40-55 years with head and neck cancer. The CDR3 DNA sequence: TGTGCCAGCAGTTCTACTTCGGGGGCGTACGAGCAGTACTTC. It encodes CASSSTSGAYEQYF.